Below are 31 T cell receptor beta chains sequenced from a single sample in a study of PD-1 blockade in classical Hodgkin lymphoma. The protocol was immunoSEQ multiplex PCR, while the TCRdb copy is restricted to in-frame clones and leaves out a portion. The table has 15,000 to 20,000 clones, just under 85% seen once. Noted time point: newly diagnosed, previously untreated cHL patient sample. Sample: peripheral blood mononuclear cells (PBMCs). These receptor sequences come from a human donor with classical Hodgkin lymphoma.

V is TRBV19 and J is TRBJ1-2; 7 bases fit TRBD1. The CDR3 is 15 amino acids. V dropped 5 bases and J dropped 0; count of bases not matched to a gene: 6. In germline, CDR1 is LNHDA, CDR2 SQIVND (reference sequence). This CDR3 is CASSPGQDSNYGYTF. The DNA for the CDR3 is TGTGCCAGTAGTCCCGGACAGGATTCTAACTATGGCTACACCTTC.

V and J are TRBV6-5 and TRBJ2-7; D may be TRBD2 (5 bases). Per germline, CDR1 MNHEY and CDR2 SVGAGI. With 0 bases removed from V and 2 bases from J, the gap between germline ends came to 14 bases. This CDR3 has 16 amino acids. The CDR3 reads CASSYSSLEGPYEQYF. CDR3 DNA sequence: TGTGCCAGCAGTTACTCGAGTCTTGAGGGCCCCTACGAGCAGTACTTC.

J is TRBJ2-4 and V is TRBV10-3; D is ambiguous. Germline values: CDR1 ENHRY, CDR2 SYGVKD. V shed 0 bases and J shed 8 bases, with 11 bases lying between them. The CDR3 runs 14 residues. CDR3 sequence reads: CAISESTRWDIQYF. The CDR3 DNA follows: TGTGCCATCAGTGAGTCGACTCGGTGGGACATTCAGTACTTC.

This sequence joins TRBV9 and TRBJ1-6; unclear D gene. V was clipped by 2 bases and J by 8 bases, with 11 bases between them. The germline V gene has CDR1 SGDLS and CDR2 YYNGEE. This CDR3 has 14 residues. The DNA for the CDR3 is TGTGCCAGCAGCGTGGGCAGAGTAGATTCACCCCTCCACTTT. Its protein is CASSVGRVDSPLHF. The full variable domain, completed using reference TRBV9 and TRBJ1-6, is DSGVTQTPKHLITATGQRVTLRCSPRSGDLSVYWYQQSLDQGLQFLIQYYNGEERAKGNILERFSAQQFPDLHSELNLSSLELGDSALYFCASSVGRVDSPLHFGNGTRLTVT.

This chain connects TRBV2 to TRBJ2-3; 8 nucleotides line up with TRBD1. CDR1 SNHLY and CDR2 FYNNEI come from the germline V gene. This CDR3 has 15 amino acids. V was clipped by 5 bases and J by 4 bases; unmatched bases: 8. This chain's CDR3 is CASSKGWTGPDTQYF. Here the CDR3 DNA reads TGTGCCAGCAGTAAGGGATGGACAGGGCCAGATACGCAGTATTTT.

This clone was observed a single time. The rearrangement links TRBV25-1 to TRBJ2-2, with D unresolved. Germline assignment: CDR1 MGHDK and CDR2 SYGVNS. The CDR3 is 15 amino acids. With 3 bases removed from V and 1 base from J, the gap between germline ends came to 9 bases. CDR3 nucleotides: TGTGCCAGCAGTGATGCGTCCAGGAACACCGGGGAGCTGTTTTTT. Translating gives CASSDASRNTGELFF.

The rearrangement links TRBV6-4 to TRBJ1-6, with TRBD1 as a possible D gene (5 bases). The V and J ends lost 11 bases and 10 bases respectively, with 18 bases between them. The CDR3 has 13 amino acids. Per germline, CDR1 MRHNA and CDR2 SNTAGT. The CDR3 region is CAASPGEGSPLHF. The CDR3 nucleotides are TGTGCCGCCAGCCCGGGAGAGGGGTCACCCCTCCACTTT.

The CDR3 reads CAISRYRLRVRNEQFF. The CDR3, as DNA: TGTGCCATCAGTCGATACCGACTCAGGGTAAGGAATGAGCAGTTCTTC. This chain joins TRBV10-3 and TRBJ2-1; tentative D call: TRBD1 (5 bases). Germline CDR1 is ENHRY and CDR2 is SYGVKD. The V gene lost 5 bases and the J gene lost 7 bases, with 21 bases spanning the gap. This CDR3 spans 16 amino acids.

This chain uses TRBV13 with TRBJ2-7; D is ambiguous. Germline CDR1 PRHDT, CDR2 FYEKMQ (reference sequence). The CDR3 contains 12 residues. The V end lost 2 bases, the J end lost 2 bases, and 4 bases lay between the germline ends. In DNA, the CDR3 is TGTGCCAGCAGCTTATCCCCCTACGAGCAGTACTTC. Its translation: CASSLSPYEQYF.

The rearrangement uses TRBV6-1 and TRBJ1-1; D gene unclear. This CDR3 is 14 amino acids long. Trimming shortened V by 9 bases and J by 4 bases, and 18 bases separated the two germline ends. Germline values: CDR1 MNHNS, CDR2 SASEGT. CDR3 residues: CASTRTPVGTEAFF. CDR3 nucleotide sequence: TGTGCCAGTACCCGAACACCCGTGGGCACTGAAGCTTTCTTT.

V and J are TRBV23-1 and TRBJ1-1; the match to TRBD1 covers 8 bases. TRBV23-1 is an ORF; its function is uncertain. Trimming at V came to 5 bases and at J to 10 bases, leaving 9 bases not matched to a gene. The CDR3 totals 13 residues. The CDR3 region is CASSGQGGPLAFF. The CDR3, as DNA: TGCGCCAGCAGTGGACAGGGAGGACCATTAGCTTTCTTT.

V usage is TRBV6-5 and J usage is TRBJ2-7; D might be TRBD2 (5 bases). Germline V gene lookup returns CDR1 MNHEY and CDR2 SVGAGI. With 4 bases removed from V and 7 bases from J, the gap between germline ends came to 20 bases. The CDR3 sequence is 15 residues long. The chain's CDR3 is CASSSSAASPREQYF. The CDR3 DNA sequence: TGTGCCAGCAGTTCCTCAGCGGCCTCCCCCCGGGAGCAGTACTTC.

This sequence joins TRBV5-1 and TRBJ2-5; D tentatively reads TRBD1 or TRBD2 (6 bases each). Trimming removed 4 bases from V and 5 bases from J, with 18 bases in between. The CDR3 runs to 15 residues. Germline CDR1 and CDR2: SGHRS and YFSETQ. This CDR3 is CASSMVPGAQETQYF. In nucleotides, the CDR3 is TGCGCCAGCAGCATGGTACCGGGGGCCCAGGAGACCCAGTACTTC.

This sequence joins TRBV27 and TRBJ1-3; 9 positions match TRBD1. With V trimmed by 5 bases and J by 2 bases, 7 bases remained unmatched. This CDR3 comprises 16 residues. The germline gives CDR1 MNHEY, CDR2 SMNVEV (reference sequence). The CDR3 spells CASSPRDRVAGNTIYF. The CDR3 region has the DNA TGTGCCAGCAGTCCACGGGACAGGGTAGCTGGAAACACCATATATTTT.

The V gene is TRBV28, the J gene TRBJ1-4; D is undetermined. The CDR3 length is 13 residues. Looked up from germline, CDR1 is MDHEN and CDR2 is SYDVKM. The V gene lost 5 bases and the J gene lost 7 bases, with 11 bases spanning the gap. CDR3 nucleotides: TGTGCCAGCAGTCGGCAGGCAGTTGAAAAACTGTTTTTT. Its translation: CASSRQAVEKLFF. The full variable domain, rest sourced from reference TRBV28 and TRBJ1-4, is DVKVTQSSRYLVKRTGEKVFLECVQDMDHENMFWYRQDPGLGLRLIYFSYDVKMKEKGDIPEGYSVSREKKERFSLILESASTNQTSMYLCASSRQAVEKLFFGSGTQLSVL.

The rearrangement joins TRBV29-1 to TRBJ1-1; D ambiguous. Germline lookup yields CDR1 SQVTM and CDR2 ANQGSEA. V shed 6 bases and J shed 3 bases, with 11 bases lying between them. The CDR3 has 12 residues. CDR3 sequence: CSVGYGDTEAFF. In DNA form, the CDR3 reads TGCAGCGTCGGGTACGGGGACACTGAAGCTTTCTTT.

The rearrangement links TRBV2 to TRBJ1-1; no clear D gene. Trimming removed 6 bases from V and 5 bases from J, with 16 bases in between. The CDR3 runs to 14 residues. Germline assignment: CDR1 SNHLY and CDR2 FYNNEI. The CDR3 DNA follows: TGTGCCAGCAGCTCTGCGCCTCGTAGGACTGAAGCTTTCTTT. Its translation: CASSSAPRRTEAFF. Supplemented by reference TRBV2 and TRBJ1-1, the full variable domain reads EPEVTQTPSHQVTQMGQEVILRCVPISNHLYFYWYRQILGQKVEFLVSFYNNEISEKSEIFDDQFSVERPDGSNFTLKIRSTKLEDSAMYFCASSSAPRRTEAFFGQGTRLTVV.

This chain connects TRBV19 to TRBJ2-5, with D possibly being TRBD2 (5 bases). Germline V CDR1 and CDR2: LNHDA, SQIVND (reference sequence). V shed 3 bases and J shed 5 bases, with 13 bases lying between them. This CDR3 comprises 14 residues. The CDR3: CASSIPGISETQYF. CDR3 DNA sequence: TGTGCCAGTAGTATCCCCGGGATCTCGGAGACCCAGTACTTC.

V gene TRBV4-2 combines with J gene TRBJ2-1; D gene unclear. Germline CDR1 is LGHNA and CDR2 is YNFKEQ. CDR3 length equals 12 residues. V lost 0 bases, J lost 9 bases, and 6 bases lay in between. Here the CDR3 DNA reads TGTGCCAGCAGCCAAGATGGGGTTGAGCAGTTCTTC. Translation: CASSQDGVEQFF.

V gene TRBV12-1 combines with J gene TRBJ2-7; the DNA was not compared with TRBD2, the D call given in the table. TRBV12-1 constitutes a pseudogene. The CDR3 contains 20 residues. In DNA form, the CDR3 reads TGTGCCAGCAGCTTTGAAGGGGATGAGTGGAGGGGTTTACTCTTCTACGAGCAGTACTTC. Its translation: CASSFEGDEWRGLLFYEQYF.

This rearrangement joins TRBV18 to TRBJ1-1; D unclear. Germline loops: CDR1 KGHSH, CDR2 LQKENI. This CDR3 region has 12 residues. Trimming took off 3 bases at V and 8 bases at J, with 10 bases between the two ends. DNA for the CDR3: TGTGCCAGCTCACCGGACTCCTCCGAAGCTTTCTTT. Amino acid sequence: CASSPDSSEAFF.

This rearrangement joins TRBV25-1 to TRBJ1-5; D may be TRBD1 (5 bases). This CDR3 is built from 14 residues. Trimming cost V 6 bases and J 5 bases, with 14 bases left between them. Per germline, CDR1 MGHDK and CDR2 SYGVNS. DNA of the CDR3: TGTGCCAGCAGAGGCGGGGGAAATTATCAGCCCCAGCATTTT. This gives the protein CASRGGGNYQPQHF.

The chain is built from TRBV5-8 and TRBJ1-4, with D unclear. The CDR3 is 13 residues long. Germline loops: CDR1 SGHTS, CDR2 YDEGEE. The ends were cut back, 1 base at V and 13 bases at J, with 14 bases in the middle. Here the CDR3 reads CASSLMGYGRLFF. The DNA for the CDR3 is TGTGCCAGCAGCTTGATGGGCTACGGTAGACTGTTTTTT.

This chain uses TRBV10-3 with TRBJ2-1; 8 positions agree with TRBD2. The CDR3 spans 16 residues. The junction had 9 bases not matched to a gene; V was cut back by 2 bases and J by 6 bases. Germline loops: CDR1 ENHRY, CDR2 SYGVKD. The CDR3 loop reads CAISEPTSGNFNEQFF. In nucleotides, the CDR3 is TGTGCCATCAGTGAGCCCACTAGCGGCAATTTCAATGAGCAGTTCTTC.

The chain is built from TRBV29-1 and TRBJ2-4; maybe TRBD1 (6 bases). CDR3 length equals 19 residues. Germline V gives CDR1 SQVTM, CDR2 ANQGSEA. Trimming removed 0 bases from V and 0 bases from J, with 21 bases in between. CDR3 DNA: TGCAGCGTTGAAGATTTAGGGGGAACCCTAACCGTAGCCAAAAACATTCAGTACTTC. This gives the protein CSVEDLGGTLTVAKNIQYF.

The CDR3 DNA reads as TGTGCCAGCAGTGGGACAGGGGGAGTCGGTCACGAGCAGTACTTC. This codes for CASSGTGGVGHEQYF. This chain uses TRBV2 with TRBJ2-7; TRBD1 matches at 10 bases. CDR3 length equals 15 residues. With 4 bases clipped from V and 5 bases from J, the junction kept 8 bases outside the gene matches. Germline lookup yields CDR1 SNHLY and CDR2 FYNNEI.

This CDR3 reads CASSDSTGGPGMDYGYTF. DNA for the CDR3: TGTGCCAGCAGTGACTCGACAGGGGGGCCTGGAATGGACTATGGCTACACCTTC. V gene TRBV2 combines with J gene TRBJ1-2; 9 bases are a match to TRBD1. V lost 3 bases to trimming and J lost 3 bases; unmatched junction nucleotides: 14. From germline, CDR1 is SNHLY and CDR2 FYNNEI. The CDR3 loop spans 18 amino acids.

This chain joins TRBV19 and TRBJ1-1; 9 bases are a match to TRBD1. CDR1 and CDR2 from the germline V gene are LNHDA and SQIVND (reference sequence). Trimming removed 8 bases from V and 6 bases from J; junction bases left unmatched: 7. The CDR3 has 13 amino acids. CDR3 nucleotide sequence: TGTGCCAGTGGGACAGGGTTTTTCGCTGAAGCTTTCTTT. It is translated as CASGTGFFAEAFF. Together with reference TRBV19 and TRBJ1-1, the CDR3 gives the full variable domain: DGGITQSPKYLFRKEGQNVTLSCEQNLNHDAMYWYRQDPGQGLRLIYYSQIVNDFQKGDIAEGYSVSREKKESFPLTVTSAQKNPTAFYLCASGTGFFAEAFFGQGTRLTVV.

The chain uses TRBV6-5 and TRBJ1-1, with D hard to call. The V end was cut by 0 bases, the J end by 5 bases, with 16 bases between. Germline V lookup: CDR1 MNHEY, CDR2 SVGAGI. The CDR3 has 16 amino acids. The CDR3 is CASSYSGSGMGTEAFF. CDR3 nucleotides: TGTGCCAGCAGTTACTCAGGATCAGGAATGGGGACTGAAGCTTTCTTT.

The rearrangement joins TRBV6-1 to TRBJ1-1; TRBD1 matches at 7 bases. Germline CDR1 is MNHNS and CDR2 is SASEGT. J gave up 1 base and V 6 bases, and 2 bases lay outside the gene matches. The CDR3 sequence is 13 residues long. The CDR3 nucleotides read TGTGCCAGCAGGACAGGGCCGAACACTGAAGCTTTCTTT. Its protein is CASRTGPNTEAFF.

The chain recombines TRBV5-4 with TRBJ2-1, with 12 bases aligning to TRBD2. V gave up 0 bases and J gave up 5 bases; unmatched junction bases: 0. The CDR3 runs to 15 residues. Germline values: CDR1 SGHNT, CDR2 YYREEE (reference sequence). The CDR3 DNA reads TGTGCCAGCAGCTTGGGACTAGCGGGAGACAATGAGCAGTTCTTC. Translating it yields CASSLGLAGDNEQFF. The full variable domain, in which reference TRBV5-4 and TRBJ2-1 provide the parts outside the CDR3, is ETGVTQSPTHLIKTRGQQVTLRCSSQSGHNTVSWYQQALGQGPQFIFQYYREEENGRGNFPPRFSGLQFPNYSSELNVNALELDDSALYLCASSLGLAGDNEQFFGPGTRLTVL.